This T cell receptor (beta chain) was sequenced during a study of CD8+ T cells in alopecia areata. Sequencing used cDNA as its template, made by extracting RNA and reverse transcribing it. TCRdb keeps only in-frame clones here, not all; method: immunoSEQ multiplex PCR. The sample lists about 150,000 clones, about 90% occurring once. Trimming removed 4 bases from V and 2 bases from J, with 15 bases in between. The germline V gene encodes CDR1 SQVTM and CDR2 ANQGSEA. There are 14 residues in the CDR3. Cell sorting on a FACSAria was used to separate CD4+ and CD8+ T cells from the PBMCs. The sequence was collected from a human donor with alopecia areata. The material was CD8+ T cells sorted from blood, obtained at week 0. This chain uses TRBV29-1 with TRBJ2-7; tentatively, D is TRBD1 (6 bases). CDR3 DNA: TGCAGCGTTGGAACCAGGGGCCTGGCCTACGAGCAGTACTTC. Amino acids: CSVGTRGLAYEQYF.